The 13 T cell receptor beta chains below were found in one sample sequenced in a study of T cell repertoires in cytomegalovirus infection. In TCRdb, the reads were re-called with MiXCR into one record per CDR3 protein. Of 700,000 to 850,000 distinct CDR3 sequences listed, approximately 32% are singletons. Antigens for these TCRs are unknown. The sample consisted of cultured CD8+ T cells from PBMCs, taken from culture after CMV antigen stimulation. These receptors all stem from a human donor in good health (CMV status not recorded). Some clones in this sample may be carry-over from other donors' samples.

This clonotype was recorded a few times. For the CDR3, the DNA is TGTGCCAGCAGCTGGGGTCTGGCGGGGGGTTCCTACAATGAGCAGTTCTTC. It specifies CASSWGLAGGSYNEQFF. V gene TRBV5-4 combines with J gene TRBJ2-1, with TRBD2 matching over 8 bases. This CDR3 has 17 amino acids. Trimming cost V 3 bases and J 1 base; bases outside gene matches: 9. Per germline, CDR1 SGHNT and CDR2 YYREEE (reference sequence).

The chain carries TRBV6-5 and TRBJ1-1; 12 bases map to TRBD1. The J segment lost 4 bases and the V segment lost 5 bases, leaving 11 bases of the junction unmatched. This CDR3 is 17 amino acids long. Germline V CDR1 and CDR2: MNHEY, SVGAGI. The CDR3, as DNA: TGTGCCAGCAGTCCCGGGACAGGGGGCTCAGGGATCACTGAAGCTTTCTTT. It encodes CASSPGTGGSGITEAFF.

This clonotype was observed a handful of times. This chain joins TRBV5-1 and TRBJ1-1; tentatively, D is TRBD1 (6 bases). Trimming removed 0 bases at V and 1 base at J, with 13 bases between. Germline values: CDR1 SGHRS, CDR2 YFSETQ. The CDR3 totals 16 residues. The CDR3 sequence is CASSLATTGRNTEAFF. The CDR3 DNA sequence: TGCGCCAGCAGCTTGGCTACGACAGGAAGGAACACTGAAGCTTTCTTT.

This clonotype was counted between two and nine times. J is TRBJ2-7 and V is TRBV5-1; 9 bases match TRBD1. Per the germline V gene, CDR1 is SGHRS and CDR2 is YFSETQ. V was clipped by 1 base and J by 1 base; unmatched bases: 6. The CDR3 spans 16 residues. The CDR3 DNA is TGCGCCAGCAGCTTGTACAGGGGGCAGGAGTCCTACGAGCAGTACTTC. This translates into CASSLYRGQESYEQYF.

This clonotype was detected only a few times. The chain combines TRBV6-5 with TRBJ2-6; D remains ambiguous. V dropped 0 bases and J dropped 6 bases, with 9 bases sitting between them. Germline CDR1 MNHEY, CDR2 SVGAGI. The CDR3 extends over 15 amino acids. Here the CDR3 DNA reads TGTGCCAGCAGTTACTCGAATGGCGCGGCCAACGTCCTGACTTTC. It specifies CASSYSNGAANVLTF.

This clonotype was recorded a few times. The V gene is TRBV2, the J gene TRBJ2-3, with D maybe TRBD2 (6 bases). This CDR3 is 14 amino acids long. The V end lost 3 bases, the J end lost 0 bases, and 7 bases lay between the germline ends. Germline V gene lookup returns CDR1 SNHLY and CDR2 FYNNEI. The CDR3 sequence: CASSDGTSTDTQYF. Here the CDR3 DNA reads TGTGCCAGCAGTGATGGGACTAGCACAGATACGCAGTATTTT.

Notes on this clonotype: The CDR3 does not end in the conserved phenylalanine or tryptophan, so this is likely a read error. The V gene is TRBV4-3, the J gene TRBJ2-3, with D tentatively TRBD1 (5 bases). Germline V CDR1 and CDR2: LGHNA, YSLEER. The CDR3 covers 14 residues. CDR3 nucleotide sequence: TGCGCCAGCAGCCGGGGTCAGGGCACCGATACGCAGTATATT. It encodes CASSRGQGTDTQYI.

The CDR3 DNA sequence: TGTGCCATCAGTGAGGTGGACCCGGGCACCGGGGAGCTGTTTTTT. Translating it yields CAISEVDPGTGELFF. The V call is TRBV10-3, the J call TRBJ2-2; D not certain. V was shortened by 2 bases and J by 4 bases, with 11 bases between the two germline ends. CDR3 length: 15 amino acids. Germline V gives CDR1 ENHRY, CDR2 SYGVKD.

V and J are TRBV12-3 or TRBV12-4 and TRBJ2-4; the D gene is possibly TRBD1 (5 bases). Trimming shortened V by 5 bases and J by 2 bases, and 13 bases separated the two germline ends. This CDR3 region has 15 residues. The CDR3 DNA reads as TGTGCCAGCAGTCCGACAGAGATGACCAAAAACATTCAGTACTTC. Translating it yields CASSPTEMTKNIQYF.

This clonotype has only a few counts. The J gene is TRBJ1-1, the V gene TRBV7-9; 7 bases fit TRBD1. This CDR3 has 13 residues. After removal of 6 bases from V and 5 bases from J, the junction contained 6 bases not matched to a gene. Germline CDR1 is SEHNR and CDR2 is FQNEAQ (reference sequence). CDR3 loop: CASSSDRVTEAFF. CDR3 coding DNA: TGTGCCAGCAGTTCAGACAGGGTAACTGAAGCTTTCTTT.

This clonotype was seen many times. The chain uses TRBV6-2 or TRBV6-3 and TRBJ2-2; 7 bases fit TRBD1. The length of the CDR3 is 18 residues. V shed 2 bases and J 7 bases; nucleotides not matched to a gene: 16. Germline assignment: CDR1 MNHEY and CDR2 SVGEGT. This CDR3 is CASSYNPSLRGRVGELFF. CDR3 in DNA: TGTGCCAGCAGTTACAATCCGAGCCTGAGGGGGCGTGTCGGGGAGCTGTTTTTT.

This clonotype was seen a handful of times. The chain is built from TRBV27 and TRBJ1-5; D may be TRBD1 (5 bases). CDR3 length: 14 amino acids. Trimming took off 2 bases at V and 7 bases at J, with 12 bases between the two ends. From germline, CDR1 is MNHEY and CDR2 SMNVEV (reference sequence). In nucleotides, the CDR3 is TGTGCCAGCAGTTTAAATGCAGGGCACCAGCCCCAGCATTTT. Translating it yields CASSLNAGHQPQHF.

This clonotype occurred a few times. The CDR3 reads CASSQTTETGVSYNEQFF. In DNA, the CDR3 is TGTGCCAGCAGTCAGACAACGGAGACAGGGGTCTCCTACAATGAGCAGTTCTTC. The J gene is TRBJ2-1, the V gene TRBV28; 8 positions match TRBD1. V trimming: 5 bases; J trimming: 0 bases; junction bases outside the gene matches: 12. The CDR3 totals 18 residues. Germline V gene sequence: CDR1 MDHEN, CDR2 SYDVKM.